This T cell receptor (beta chain) was observed in a study of blood T cell repertoires in COVID-19. About the research overall: PBMCs, B-cell-depleted T cells, or T cells provided the cDNA or gDNA that made up the material.

Under the authors' procedure: Cell counts per sample came from amplifying reference gene primers. Assay used: immunoSEQ multiplex PCR; TCRdb lists only in-frame clones, some missing. The V and J calls and clone size were taken over from that table, and D and trimming were inferred from the DNA. The sample carries about 370,000 clones, nearly 90% recorded once. The germline CDR1 and CDR2 sequences are SEHNR and FQNEAQ (reference sequence). V was pared by 3 bases and J by 7 bases, with 10 bases between. The length of the CDR3 is 13 residues. Ages ranged from roughly 18 to 100 years, with residence in 24 US areas. In assigning cohorts, the study relied on participant-reported clinical history.

The source is a woman aged 25 to 39 who had recovered from COVID-19. The material sequenced was PBMCs or T cells enriched from blood (not recorded which). V gene TRBV7-9 combines with J gene TRBJ2-1; D is undetermined. CDR3 residues: CASSFYFENEQFF. DNA for the CDR3: TGTGCCAGCAGCTTTTATTTCGAGAATGAGCAGTTCTTC.